This is a list of T cell receptor beta chains from one sample in a study of cytomegalovirus exposure and HLA in healthy donors. TCRdb's copy holds only in-frame clones and misses some; the assay was immunoSEQ multiplex PCR. The data show 150,000 to 200,000 clones, about four fifths seen once. Input material: PBMCs. Receptors originate from a male donor in good health and CMV-seropositive. The CDR3 runs from the conserved cysteine through the conserved F or W. The D gene is left open where the match is weak. The size field is filled for only some rows; it gives once, few, many or a size class.

TRBJ1-2	-	TRBV14	14	-	CASSRGGGGYGYTF	TGTGCCAGCAGCCGTGGCGGGGGTGGGTATGGCTACACCTTC
TRBJ2-1	-	TRBV9	14	-	CASSVDGTYNEQFF	TGTGCCAGCAGCGTAGACGGGACCTACAATGAGCAGTTCTTC
TRBJ2-1	-	TRBV30	13	TRBD2	CALLAGTHNEQFF	TGTGCCTTGCTAGCGGGGACCCACAATGAGCAGTTCTTC
TRBJ2-7	once	TRBV4-1	13	-	CASSQGRGVRVYF	TGCGCCAGCAGCCAAGGGAGGGGAGTACGCGTGTACTTC
TRBJ2-7	-	TRBV5-6	14	TRBD2	CASSLPGLEDEQYF	TGTGCCAGCAGCCTGCCGGGACTAGAGGACGAGCAGTACTTC
TRBJ2-7	few	TRBV6-1	14	-	CASLRGFSSYEQYF	TGTGCCAGCTTGAGGGGGTTCTCCTCCTACGAGCAGTACTTC
TRBJ2-1	few	TRBV2	14	TRBD2	CASSDAGEYNEQFF	TGTGCCAGCAGTGATGCGGGGGAATACAATGAGCAGTTCTTC
TRBJ1-5	once	TRBV23-1	16	TRBD1	CASSQTWTGFYQPQHF	TGCGCCAGCAGTCAAACGTGGACAGGGTTTTATCAGCCCCAGCATTTT
TRBJ2-1	few	TRBV2	15	TRBD2	CASSEGTSGYNEQFF	TGTGCCAGCAGTGAGGGGACTAGCGGATACAATGAGCAGTTCTTC
TRBJ2-3	-	TRBV7-3	19	TRBD2	CASSFRLAGGTRSTDTQYF	TGTGCCAGCAGCTTCAGACTAGCGGGGGGGACAAGAAGCACAGATACGCAGTATTTT
TRBJ2-3	once	TRBV14	13	-	CASSQVAGDTQYF	TGTGCCAGCAGCCAAGTGGCGGGGGATACGCAGTATTTT
TRBJ2-7	-	TRBV9	14	TRBD2	CASSVDPSGAEQYF	TGTGCCAGCAGCGTAGATCCGAGCGGGGCCGAGCAGTACTTC
TRBJ2-7	once	TRBV30	13	TRBD1	CAFCRDRAYEQYF	TGTGCCTTTTGCCGGGACAGGGCCTACGAGCAGTACTTC
TRBJ1-2	-	TRBV19	13	-	CASSMSTGMECTF	TGTGCCAGTAGTATGTCAACGGGGATGGAGTGCACCTTC
TRBJ1-2	-	TRBV15	12	-	CATSRDQRGYTF	TGTGCCACCAGCAGAGATCAGCGCGGCTACACCTTC
TRBJ1-4	-	TRBV2	14	TRBD1	CASSEDQGVEKLFF	TGTGCCAGCAGTGAAGACCAGGGGGTTGAAAAACTGTTTTTT
TRBJ1-4	-	TRBV6-1	13	-	CASSEASPTRLFF	TGTGCCAGCAGTGAAGCTTCCCCGACACGGCTGTTTTTT
TRBJ2-5	-	TRBV29-1	15	TRBD2	CSVERTSGVPRTQYF	TGCAGCGTTGAAAGGACTAGCGGGGTCCCCCGGACCCAGTACTTC
TRBJ1-1	-	TRBV4-1	14	-	CASSQEEKYTEAFF	TGCGCCAGCAGCCAAGAGGAGAAGTACACTGAAGCTTTCTTT
TRBJ1-2	-	TRBV2	15	-	CASRELPTRAYGYTF	TGTGCCAGCAGGGAGTTGCCAACGCGAGCATATGGCTACACCTTC
TRBJ2-3	-	TRBV5-6	17	TRBD2	CASSSRSTSGGLDTQYF	TGTGCCAGCAGCTCCAGATCCACTAGCGGGGGTTTGGATACGCAGTATTTT
TRBJ2-1	-	TRBV7-2	14	-	CASSLVTNGNEQFF	TGTGCCAGCAGCTTAGTTACCAACGGCAATGAGCAGTTCTTC
TRBJ1-3	-	TRBV28	11	TRBD1	CASSSFGTGFF	TGTGCCAGCAGTTCGTTCGGGACAGGGTTTTTT
TRBJ2-7	once	TRBV6-1	14	-	CASSTGPFNYEQYF	TGTGCCAGCAGCACAGGACCCTTTAACTACGAGCAGTACTTC
TRBJ2-3	-	TRBV5-1	16	TRBD2	CASSIRLAGSTDTQYF	TGCGCCAGCAGCATTAGACTAGCGGGGTCCACAGATACGCAGTATTTT
TRBJ2-6	-	TRBV6-1	16	-	CASSDFTGGAANVLTF	TGTGCCAGCAGTGATTTTACTGGGGGGGCCGCCAACGTCCTGACTTTC
TRBJ1-6	-	TRBV7-9	14	TRBD1	CASSSGQENSPLHF	TGTGCCAGCAGCTCGGGACAGGAGAATTCACCCCTCCACTTT
TRBJ1-1	once	TRBV5-4	15	TRBD1	CASSPGQGPNTEAFF	TGTGCCAGCAGCCCGGGACAGGGACCGAACACTGAAGCTTTCTTT
TRBJ1-5	-	TRBV5-6	15	-	CASSFGGTGLQPQHF	TGTGCCAGCAGCTTCGGAGGGACGGGACTTCAGCCCCAGCATTTT
TRBJ1-3	-	TRBV6-1	13	-	CATSWLSGNTIYF	TGTGCCACCAGCTGGCTCTCTGGAAACACCATATATTTT
TRBJ2-5	-	TRBV7-2	15	TRBD2	CASSRGGAGRETQYF	TGTGCCAGCAGCCGGGGGGGTGCCGGGCGAGAGACCCAGTACTTC
TRBJ2-3	-	TRBV15	15	-	CATSRDQTSTDTQYF	TGTGCCACCAGCAGAGATCAGACTAGCACAGATACGCAGTATTTT
TRBJ2-3	-	TRBV7-6	17	TRBD2	CASSLAPSGFSTDTQYF	TGTGCCAGCAGCTTAGCCCCTAGCGGCTTTAGCACAGATACGCAGTATTTT
TRBJ1-1	-	TRBV7-9	14	-	CASSRTQGNTEAFF	TGTGCCAGCAGCCGGACACAGGGAAACACTGAAGCTTTCTTT